This TCR beta chain is drawn from a study of PD-1 blockade in classical Hodgkin lymphoma. The study, taken as a whole, reports: Complete responders started with a diversity level that resembled newly diagnosed patients at baseline.

As regards this clone: Its antigen is unknown.

This CDR3 is built from 14 residues. Between the trimmed V and J ends, which lost 2 bases and 7 bases, there was a span of 12 bases. Germline V gives CDR1 SGHDN, CDR2 FVKESK. Each patient relapsed following autologous stem cell transplantation, and prior brentuximab vedotin exposure differed. Sequenced by immunoSEQ multiplex PCR; TCRdb stores in-frame clones only, minus some. The sample shows approximately 58,000 clones, around 93% of them seen only once. The clonotype originates from a human donor with classical Hodgkin lymphoma. Source: peripheral blood mononuclear cells (PBMCs), taken before the second cycle of nivolumab. The chain links TRBV14 to TRBJ2-1, with D possibly matching TRBD2 (6 bases). Here the CDR3 reads CASSQKATSNEQFF. The CDR3 nucleotides read TGTGCCAGCAGCCAAAAGGCGACTAGTAATGAGCAGTTCTTC.